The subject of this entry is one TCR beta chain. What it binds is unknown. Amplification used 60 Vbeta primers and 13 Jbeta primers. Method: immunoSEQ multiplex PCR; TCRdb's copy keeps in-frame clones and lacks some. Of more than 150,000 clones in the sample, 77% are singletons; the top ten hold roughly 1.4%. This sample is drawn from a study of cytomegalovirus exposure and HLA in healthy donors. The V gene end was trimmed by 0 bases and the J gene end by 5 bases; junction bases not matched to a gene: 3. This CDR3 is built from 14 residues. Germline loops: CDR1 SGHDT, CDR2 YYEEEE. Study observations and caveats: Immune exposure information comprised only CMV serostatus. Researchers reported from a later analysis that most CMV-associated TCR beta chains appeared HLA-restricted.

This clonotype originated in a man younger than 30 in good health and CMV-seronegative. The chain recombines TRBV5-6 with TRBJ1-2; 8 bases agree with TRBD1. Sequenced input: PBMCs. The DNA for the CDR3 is TGTGCCAGCAGCTTGGGACAGGGGACATATGGCTACACCTTC. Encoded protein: CASSLGQGTYGYTF.